This TCR beta chain was profiled in a study of T cells in localized non-small cell lung cancer. Notes on the study in general: Analysis by sequencing included only one tumor region, so heterogeneity remains possible. Uninvolved neighboring lung showed the greatest T cell clonality, exceeding tumor. There was an association of higher blood T cell density with longer overall survival. A median about 54 of the top 100 tumor clones appeared in adjacent lung.

TCRdb's copy holds only in-frame clones and misses some; the assay was immunoSEQ multiplex PCR. The top ten clones hold 17% of a sample with fewer than 40,000 clones, around 90% of them seen once. With respect to this clone: What it binds is not known.

Here the sequenced sample was peripheral blood mononuclear cells, taken before any cancer treatment. This TCR came from a man aged 40-75 years with stage III lung adenocarcinoma.

In nucleotides, the CDR3 is TGTGCCAGCAGCTTAGACCTCTTTACGCTGGATACGCAGTATTTT. Protein product: CASSLDLFTLDTQYF. The gene calls are TRBV11-2 and TRBJ2-3; D call uncertain. The CDR3 is 15 amino acids. V was cut by 0 bases and J by 6 bases, with 13 bases left in between. Germline loops: CDR1 SGHAT, CDR2 FQNNGV.